What follows describes a single T cell receptor (beta chain). A junction end diverges from the germline sequence, so it may reflect a read error. Per the study methods: The assay estimated nucleated cells by amplifying reference gene primers. Produced via immunoSEQ multiplex PCR; TCRdb's table is partial and in-frame only. That table supplies the V and J calls and clone size; D and trimming were determined from the DNA. This sample has roughly 220,000 clones, with about 88% found just once. The data originate from a study of blood T cell repertoires in COVID-19. Across the study: From T cells, B-cell-depleted T cells, or PBMCs came the material, which was cDNA or gDNA.

The CDR3 extends over 12 amino acids. CDR1 is SNHLY, CDR2 FYNNEI, per germline. The chain carries TRBV2 and TRBJ2-5, with TRBD2 matching over 7 bases. Sequences were obtained from peripheral blood. The clonotype comes from a man between 45 and 60 years old who had recovered from COVID-19. The CDR3 DNA reads TGTGCCAGCAGTGATTTGGGTATGGGAGGGAACTTC. Translating it yields CASSDLGMGGNF.